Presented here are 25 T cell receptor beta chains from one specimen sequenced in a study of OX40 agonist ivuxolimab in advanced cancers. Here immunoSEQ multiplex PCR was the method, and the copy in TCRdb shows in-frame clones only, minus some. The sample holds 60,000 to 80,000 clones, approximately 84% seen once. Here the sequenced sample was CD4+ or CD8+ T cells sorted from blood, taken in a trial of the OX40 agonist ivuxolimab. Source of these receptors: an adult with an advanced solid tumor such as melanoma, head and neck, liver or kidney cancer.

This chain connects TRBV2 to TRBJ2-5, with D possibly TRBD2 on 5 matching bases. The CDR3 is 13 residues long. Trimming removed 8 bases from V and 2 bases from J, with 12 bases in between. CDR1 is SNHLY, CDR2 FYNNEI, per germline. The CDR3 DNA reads TGTGCCAGCTATCGGGGAAGGCAAGAGACCCAGTACTTC. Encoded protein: CASYRGRQETQYF.

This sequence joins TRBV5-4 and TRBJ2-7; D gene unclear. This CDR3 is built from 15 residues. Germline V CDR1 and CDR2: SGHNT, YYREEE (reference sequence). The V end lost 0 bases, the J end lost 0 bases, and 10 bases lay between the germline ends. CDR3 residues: CASSLDLSSSYEQYF. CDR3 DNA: TGTGCCAGCAGCTTGGACCTGTCGAGCTCCTACGAGCAGTACTTC.

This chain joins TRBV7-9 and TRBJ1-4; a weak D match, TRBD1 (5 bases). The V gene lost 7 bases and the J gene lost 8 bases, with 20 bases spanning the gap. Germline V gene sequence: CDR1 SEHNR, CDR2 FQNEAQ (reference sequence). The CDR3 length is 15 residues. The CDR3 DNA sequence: TGTGCCAGCACCTCGAACGGGGGGGTGAGAGAAAAACTGTTTTTT. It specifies CASTSNGGVREKLFF.

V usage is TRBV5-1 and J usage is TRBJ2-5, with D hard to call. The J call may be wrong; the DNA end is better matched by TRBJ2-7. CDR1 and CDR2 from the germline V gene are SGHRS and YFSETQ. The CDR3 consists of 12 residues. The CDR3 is CASSLGTYEQYF. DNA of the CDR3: TGCGCCAGCAGCTTGGGAACCTACGAGCAGTACTTC.

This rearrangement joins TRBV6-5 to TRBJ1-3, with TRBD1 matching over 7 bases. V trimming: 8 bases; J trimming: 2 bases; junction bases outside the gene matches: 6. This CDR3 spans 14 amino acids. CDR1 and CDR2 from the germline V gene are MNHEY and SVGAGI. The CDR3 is CASREGTAGNTIYF. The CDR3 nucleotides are TGTGCCAGCCGCGAAGGGACAGCTGGAAACACCATATATTTT.

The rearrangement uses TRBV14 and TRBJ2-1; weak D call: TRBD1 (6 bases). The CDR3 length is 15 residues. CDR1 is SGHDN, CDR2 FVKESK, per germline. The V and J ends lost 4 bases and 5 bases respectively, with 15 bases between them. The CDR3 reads CASSLGQLSHNEQFF. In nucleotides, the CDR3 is TGTGCCAGCAGCCTCGGACAGCTAAGCCACAATGAGCAGTTCTTC.

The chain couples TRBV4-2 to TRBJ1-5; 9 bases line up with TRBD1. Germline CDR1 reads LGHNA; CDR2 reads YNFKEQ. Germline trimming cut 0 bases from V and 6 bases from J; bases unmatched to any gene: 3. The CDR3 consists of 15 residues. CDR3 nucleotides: TGTGCCAGCAGCCAAGAGGACAGGGGAGGTCAGCCCCAGCATTTT. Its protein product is CASSQEDRGGQPQHF.

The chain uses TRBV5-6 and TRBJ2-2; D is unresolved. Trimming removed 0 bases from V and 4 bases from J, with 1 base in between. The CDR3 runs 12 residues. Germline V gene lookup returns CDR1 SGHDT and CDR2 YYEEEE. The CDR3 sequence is CASSLATGELFF. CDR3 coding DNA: TGTGCCAGCAGCTTGGCCACCGGGGAGCTGTTTTTT.

The CDR3 loop reads CSVDSGVLAYGYTF. The CDR3 DNA follows: TGCAGCGTTGATTCAGGGGTCTTGGCCTATGGCTACACCTTC. This rearrangement joins TRBV29-1 to TRBJ1-2, with TRBD1 as a possible D gene (6 bases). The V gene lost 3 bases and the J gene lost 4 bases, with 15 bases spanning the gap. CDR1 SQVTM and CDR2 ANQGSEA come from the germline V gene. The CDR3 runs 14 residues.

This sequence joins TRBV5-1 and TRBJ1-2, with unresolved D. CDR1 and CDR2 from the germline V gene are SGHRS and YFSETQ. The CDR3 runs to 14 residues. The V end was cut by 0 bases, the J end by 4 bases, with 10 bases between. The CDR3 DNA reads TGCGCCAGCAGCTTGGATGTACAGATCTATGGCTACACCTTC. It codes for CASSLDVQIYGYTF.

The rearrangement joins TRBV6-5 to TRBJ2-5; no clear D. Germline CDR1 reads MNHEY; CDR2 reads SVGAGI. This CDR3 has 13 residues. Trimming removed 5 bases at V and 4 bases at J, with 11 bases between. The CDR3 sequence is CASSPPGVETQYF. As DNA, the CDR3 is TGTGCCAGCAGTCCCCCCGGTGTAGAGACCCAGTACTTC.

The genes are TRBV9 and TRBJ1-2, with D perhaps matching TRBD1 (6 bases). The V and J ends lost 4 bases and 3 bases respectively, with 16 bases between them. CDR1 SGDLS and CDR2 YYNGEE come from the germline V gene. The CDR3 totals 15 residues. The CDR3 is CASSRGGGGDYGYTF. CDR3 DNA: TGTGCCAGCAGCCGAGGCGGGGGGGGCGACTATGGCTACACCTTC.

CDR3 protein: CASRNAGTGRMNTEAFF. The CDR3 bases are TGTGCCAGCAGAAACGCCGGGACAGGACGCATGAACACTGAAGCTTTCTTT. The V call is TRBV27, the J call TRBJ1-1, with 8 bases fitting TRBD1. J gave up 0 bases and V 6 bases, and 12 bases lay outside the gene matches. This CDR3 comprises 17 residues. Germline CDR1 reads MNHEY; CDR2 reads SMNVEV (reference sequence).

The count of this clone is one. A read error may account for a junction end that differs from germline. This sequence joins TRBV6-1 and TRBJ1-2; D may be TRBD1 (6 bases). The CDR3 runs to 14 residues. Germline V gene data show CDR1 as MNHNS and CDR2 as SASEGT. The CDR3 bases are TGTGCCGGCAGTCGCGGGACACGCAACTATGGCTACACCTTC. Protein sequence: CAGSRGTRNYGYTF.

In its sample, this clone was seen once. The DNA for the CDR3 is TGCGCCAGCAGCTCCGTCGCGGGGGTGAGCTCCTACAATGAGCAGTTCTTC. Protein product: CASSSVAGVSSYNEQFF. The chain couples TRBV4-3 to TRBJ2-1; 7 positions agree with TRBD2. The V segment lost 5 bases and the J segment 0 bases; nucleotides outside the gene matches: 10. The CDR3 has 17 residues. CDR1 and CDR2 from the germline V gene are LGHNA and YSLEER.

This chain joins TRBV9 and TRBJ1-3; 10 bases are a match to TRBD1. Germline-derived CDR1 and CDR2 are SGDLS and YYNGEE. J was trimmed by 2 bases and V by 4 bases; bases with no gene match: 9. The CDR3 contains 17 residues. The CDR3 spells CASSPSPGTGAGNTIYF. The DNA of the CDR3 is TGTGCCAGCAGCCCCAGCCCGGGGACAGGGGCTGGAAACACCATATATTTT.

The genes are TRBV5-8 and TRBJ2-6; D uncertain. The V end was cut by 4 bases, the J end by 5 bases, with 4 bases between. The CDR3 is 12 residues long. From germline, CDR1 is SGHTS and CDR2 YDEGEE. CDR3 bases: TGTGCCAGCAGCCCCCGGGCCAACGTCCTGACTTTC. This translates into CASSPRANVLTF.

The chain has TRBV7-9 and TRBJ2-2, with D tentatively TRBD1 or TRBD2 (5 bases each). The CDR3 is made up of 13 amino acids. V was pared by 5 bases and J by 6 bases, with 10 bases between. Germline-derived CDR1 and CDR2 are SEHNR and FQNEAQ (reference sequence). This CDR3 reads CASSGGSAGELFF. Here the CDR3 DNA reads TGTGCCAGCAGCGGGGGATCTGCCGGGGAGCTGTTTTTT.

CDR3 DNA: TGTGCCAGCAAGGTTGGCAGGGGCACAGATACGCAGTATTTT. Translation: CASKVGRGTDTQYF. The genes are TRBV7-2 and TRBJ2-3; weak D call: TRBD1 (5 bases). CDR3 length: 14 residues. Germline lookup yields CDR1 SGHTA and CDR2 FQGNSA. V lost 7 bases, J lost 1 base, and 12 bases lay in between.

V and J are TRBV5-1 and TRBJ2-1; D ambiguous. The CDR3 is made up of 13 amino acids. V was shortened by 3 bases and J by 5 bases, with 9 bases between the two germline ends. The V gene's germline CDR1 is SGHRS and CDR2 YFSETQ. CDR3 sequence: CASSSTWDNEQFF. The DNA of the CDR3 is TGCGCCAGCAGCTCCACCTGGGACAATGAGCAGTTCTTC.

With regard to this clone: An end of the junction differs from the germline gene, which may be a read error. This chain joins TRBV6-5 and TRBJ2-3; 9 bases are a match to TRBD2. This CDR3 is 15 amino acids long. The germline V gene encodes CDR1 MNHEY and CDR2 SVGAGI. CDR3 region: CASRTTGTSKDTQYF. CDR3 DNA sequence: TGTGCCAGCAGAACTACCGGGACTAGCAAAGATACGCAGTATTTT.

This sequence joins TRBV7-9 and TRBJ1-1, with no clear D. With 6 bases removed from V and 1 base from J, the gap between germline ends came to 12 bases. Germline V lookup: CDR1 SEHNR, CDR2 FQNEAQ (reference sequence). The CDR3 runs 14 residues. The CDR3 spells CASSLLGSNTEAFF. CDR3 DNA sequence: TGTGCCAGCAGTCTCTTAGGCTCGAACACTGAAGCTTTCTTT.

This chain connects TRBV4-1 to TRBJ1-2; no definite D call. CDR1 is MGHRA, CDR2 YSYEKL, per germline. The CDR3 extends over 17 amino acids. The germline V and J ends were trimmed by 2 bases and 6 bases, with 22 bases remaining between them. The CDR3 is CASSQRYTTAKRDGYTF. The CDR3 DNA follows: TGCGCCAGCAGCCAACGATACACGACGGCCAAAAGGGATGGCTACACCTTC.

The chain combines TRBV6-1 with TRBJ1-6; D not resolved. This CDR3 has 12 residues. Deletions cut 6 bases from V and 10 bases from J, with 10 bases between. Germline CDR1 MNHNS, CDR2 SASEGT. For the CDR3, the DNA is TGTGCCAGCAGCCCTACGAGATCACCCCTCCACTTT. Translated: CASSPTRSPLHF.

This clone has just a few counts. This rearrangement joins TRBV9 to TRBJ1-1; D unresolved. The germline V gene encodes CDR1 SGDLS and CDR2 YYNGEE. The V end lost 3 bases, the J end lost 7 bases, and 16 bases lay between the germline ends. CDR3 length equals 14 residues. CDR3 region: CASSAGLREGEAFF. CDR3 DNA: TGTGCCAGCAGCGCAGGACTTCGGGAAGGTGAAGCTTTCTTT.